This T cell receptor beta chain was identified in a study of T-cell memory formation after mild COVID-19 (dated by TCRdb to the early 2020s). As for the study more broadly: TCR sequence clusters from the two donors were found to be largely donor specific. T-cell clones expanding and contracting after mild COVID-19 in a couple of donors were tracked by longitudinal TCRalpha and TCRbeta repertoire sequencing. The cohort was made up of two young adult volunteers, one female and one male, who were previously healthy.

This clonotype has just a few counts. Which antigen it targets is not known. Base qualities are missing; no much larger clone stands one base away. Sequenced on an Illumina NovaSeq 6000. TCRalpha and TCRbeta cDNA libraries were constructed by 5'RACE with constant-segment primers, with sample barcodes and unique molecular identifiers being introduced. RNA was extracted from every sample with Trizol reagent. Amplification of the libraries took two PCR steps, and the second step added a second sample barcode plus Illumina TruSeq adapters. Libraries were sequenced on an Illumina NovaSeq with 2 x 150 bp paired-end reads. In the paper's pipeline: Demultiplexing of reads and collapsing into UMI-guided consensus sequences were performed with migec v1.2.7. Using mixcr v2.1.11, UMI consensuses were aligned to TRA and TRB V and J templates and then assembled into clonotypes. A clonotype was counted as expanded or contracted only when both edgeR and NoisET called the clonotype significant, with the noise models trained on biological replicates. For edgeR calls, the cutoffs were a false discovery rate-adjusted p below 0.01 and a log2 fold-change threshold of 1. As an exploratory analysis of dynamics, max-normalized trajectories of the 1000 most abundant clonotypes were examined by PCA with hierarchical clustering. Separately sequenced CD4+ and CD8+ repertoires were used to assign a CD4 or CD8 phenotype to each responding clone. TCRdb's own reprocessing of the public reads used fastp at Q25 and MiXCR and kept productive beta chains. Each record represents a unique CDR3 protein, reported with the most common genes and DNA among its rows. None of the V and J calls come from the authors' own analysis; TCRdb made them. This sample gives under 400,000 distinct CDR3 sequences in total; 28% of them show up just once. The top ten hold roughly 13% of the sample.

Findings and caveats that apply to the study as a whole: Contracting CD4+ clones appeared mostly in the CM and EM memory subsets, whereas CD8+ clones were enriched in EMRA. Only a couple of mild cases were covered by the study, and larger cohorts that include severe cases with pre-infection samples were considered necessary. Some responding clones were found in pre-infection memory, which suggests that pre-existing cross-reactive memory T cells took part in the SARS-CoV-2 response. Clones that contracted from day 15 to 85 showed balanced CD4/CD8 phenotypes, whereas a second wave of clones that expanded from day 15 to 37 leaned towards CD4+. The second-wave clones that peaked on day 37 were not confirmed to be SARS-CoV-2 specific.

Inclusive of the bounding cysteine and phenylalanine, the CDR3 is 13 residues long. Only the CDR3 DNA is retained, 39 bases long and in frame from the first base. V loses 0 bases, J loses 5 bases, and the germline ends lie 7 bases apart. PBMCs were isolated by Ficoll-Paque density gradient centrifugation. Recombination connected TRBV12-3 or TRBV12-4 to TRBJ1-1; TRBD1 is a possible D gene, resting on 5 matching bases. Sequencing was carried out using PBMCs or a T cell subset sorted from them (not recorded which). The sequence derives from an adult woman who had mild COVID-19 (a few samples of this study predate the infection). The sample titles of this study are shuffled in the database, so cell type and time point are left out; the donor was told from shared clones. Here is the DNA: TGTGCCAGCAGTTTAGCCAGGGCAACTGAAGCTTTCTTT. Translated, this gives CASSLARATEAFF.